This TCR beta chain was captured by sequencing in a study of T cell responses to AZD1222 COVID-19 vaccine. Findings and limits, study-wide: Nearly half of spike-specific TCRs reportedly target unmutated variant regions. Compared with day 0, the breadth and depth of the Spike-specific TCR repertoire rose significantly after two doses of AZD1222. White British ancestry dominated among donors, who included more females, and clonal diversity was possibly underestimated. The number of AZD1222 recipients seropositive at baseline was only 6 or 7.

With regard to this clone: Its antigen remains unidentified.

Trimming removed 5 bases from V and 11 bases from J; junction bases left unmatched: 3. The CDR3 extends over 12 amino acids. Germline lookup yields CDR1 MNHEY and CDR2 SVGAGI. Sequenced by immunoSEQ multiplex PCR; TCRdb stores in-frame clones only, minus some. Altogether about 97,000 clones are present, roughly 83% being singletons, with the ten largest covering approximately 15%. This clonotype was sampled from an adult in good health. The rearrangement joins TRBV6-5 to TRBJ1-1, with 12 bases fitting TRBD1. Specimen: peripheral blood, collected on day 0 of AZD1222 vaccination. The CDR3 bases are TGTGCCAGCAGTACGGGACAGGGGGCGGCTTTCTTT. Protein sequence: CASSTGQGAAFF.